The 27 T cell receptor beta chains given below trace back to one sample, sequenced in a study of blood T cell repertoires in COVID-19. The method was immunoSEQ multiplex PCR; TCRdb's version includes in-frame clones alone and lacks a portion of them. Here the sample spans some 45,000 clones, over 75% being singletons. Sequenced input: peripheral blood. The source of these receptors is a woman of 80 years or more with acute or convalescent COVID-19.

The chain joins TRBV28 to TRBJ2-6; no clear D. V was cut by 5 bases and J by 0 bases, with 8 bases left in between. The CDR3 consists of 15 residues. Germline V gene sequence: CDR1 MDHEN, CDR2 SYDVKM. DNA of the CDR3: TGTGCCAGCAGTCCTCTGCGCTCTGGGGCCAACGTCCTGACTTTC. Protein: CASSPLRSGANVLTF. The entire variable domain, with the rest obtained from reference TRBV28 and TRBJ2-6, is as follows: DVKVTQSSRYLVKRTGEKVFLECVQDMDHENMFWYRQDPGLGLRLIYFSYDVKMKEKGDIPEGYSVSREKKERFSLILESASTNQTSMYLCASSPLRSGANVLTFGAGSRLTVL.

The chain couples TRBV19 to TRBJ2-3; 10 nucleotides line up with TRBD2. V was pared by 5 bases and J by 0 bases, with 8 bases of the junction left unmatched. CDR3 size: 17 residues. Germline V lookup: CDR1 LNHDA, CDR2 SQIVND (reference sequence). DNA for the CDR3: TGTGCCAGTAGTGCGAACGGACTAGCGGATAGCACAGATACGCAGTATTTT. This encodes CASSANGLADSTDTQYF.

This clone was seen a handful of times. The chain carries TRBV5-4 and TRBJ2-2, with 11 bases identical to TRBD2. Germline CDR1 SGHNT, CDR2 YYREEE (reference sequence). Trimming at V came to 4 bases and at J to 6 bases, leaving 8 bases not matched to a gene. The CDR3 totals 16 residues. CDR3 sequence: CASSRTSGGPPGELFF. The CDR3 nucleotides read TGTGCCAGCAGCCGTACTAGCGGGGGACCCCCCGGGGAGCTGTTTTTT.

The V gene is TRBV19, the J gene TRBJ1-1, with D perhaps matching TRBD1 (5 bases). Germline CDR1 reads LNHDA; CDR2 reads SQIVND (reference sequence). The CDR3 has 13 residues. Trimming removed 5 bases from V and 6 bases from J, with 13 bases in between. The CDR3 DNA reads TGTGCCAGTAGTCCCCACGGGGGGGCTGAAGCTTTCTTT. Protein product: CASSPHGGAEAFF.

The chain is built from TRBV19 and TRBJ2-1; 12 positions agree with TRBD2. V was clipped by 0 bases and J by 10 bases; unmatched bases: 4. The CDR3 has 15 amino acids. Germline-derived CDR1 and CDR2 are LNHDA and SQIVND (reference sequence). The CDR3 spells CASSIDRLAGEEQFF. The CDR3 DNA follows: TGTGCCAGTAGTATAGACCGACTAGCGGGAGAAGAGCAGTTCTTC. The whole variable domain, filled in from reference TRBV19 and TRBJ2-1, reads DGGITQSPKYLFRKEGQNVTLSCEQNLNHDAMYWYRQDPGQGLRLIYYSQIVNDFQKGDIAEGYSVSREKKESFPLTVTSAQKNPTAFYLCASSIDRLAGEEQFFGPGTRLTVL.

The chain joins TRBV18 to TRBJ1-1, with TRBD1 matching 9 bases. Unmatched junction bases numbered 7, after V lost 6 bases and J lost 5 bases. The CDR3 covers 14 residues. Germline CDR1 KGHSH, CDR2 LQKENI. The CDR3 protein is CASSPWDRVTEAFF. CDR3 nucleotide sequence: TGTGCCAGCTCCCCCTGGGACAGGGTAACTGAAGCTTTCTTT.

CDR3 sequence (DNA): TGTGCCAGCAGCACCATTTGGGGGGGCGTTTCTCCATACAATGAGCAGTTCTTC. Amino acid sequence: CASSTIWGGVSPYNEQFF. This chain uses TRBV21-1 with TRBJ2-1; the DNA was not compared with TRBD2, the D call given in the table. TRBV21-1 represents a pseudogene. The CDR3 length is 18 residues.

The rearrangement uses TRBV28 and TRBJ2-2; D not resolved. CDR3 size: 12 residues. Germline loops: CDR1 MDHEN, CDR2 SYDVKM. V was cut by 8 bases and J by 1 base, with 5 bases left in between. As DNA, the CDR3 is TGTGCCAGCCCCGGGAACACCGGGGAGCTGTTTTTT. This encodes CASPGNTGELFF.

J is TRBJ1-1 and V is TRBV28; 8 bases are a match to TRBD1. V was clipped by 7 bases and J by 2 bases; unmatched bases: 12. There are 16 residues in the CDR3. Germline-derived CDR1 and CDR2 are MDHEN and SYDVKM. CDR3 amino acids: CASTAGGTLTNTEAFF. CDR3 coding DNA: TGTGCCAGCACCGCAGGGGGCACCCTGACAAACACTGAAGCTTTCTTT.

This chain links TRBV6-1 with TRBJ1-5, with 7 nucleotides matching TRBD1. Trimming cost V 7 bases and J 2 bases; bases outside gene matches: 11. Germline V gene data show CDR1 as MNHNS and CDR2 as SASEGT. The CDR3 has 16 residues. The CDR3 DNA reads as TGTGCCAGCAATGAGCCCGGACAGGTAGGCAATCAGCCCCAGCATTTT. Translated: CASNEPGQVGNQPQHF.

This chain uses TRBV3-1 (or the pseudogene TRBV3-2) with TRBJ1-5; D is possibly TRBD1 (5 bases). Looked up from germline, CDR1 is LGHDT and CDR2 is YNNKEL (reference sequence). Trimming took 4 bases from V and 6 from J, leaving 13 bases between them. The CDR3 length is 14 residues. As DNA, the CDR3 is TGTGCCAGCAGCCGGTCCAGGGTGGGTCAGCCCCAGCATTTT. It codes for CASSRSRVGQPQHF.

The chain joins TRBV5-1 to TRBJ1-1; D possibly corresponds to TRBD1 (6 bases). The V gene lost 3 bases and the J gene lost 0 bases, with 12 bases spanning the gap. This CDR3 spans 15 amino acids. The germline gives CDR1 SGHRS, CDR2 YFSETQ. The CDR3 reads CASSSKGTLNTEAFF. CDR3 in DNA: TGCGCCAGCAGCTCGAAAGGGACACTGAACACTGAAGCTTTCTTT. The complete variable domain, with remaining parts taken from reference TRBV5-1 and TRBJ1-1, reads KAGVTQTPRYLIKTRGQQVTLSCSPISGHRSVSWYQQTPGQGLQFLFEYFSETQRNKGNFPGRFSGRQFSNSRSEMNVSTLELGDSALYLCASSSKGTLNTEAFFGQGTRLTVV.

This clone was detected a few times. The chain combines TRBV18 with TRBJ2-7, with 7 nucleotides matching TRBD1. CDR3 length: 17 amino acids. J gave up 5 bases and V 3 bases, and 16 bases lay outside the gene matches. CDR1 is KGHSH and CDR2 is LQKENI in the germline V gene. In DNA, the CDR3 is TGTGCCAGCTCACCTCGTAGTTGGGACAGTTTATCCCACGAGCAGTACTTC. This translates into CASSPRSWDSLSHEQYF. The complete variable domain, with remaining parts taken from reference TRBV18 and TRBJ2-7, reads NAGVMQNPRHLVRRRGQEARLRCSPMKGHSHVYWYRQLPEEGLKFMVYLQKENIIDESGMPKERFSAEFPKEGPSILRIQQVVRGDSAAYFCASSPRSWDSLSHEQYFGPGTRLTVT.

This chain links TRBV6-5 with TRBJ2-3, with D perhaps matching TRBD2 (6 bases). The V end lost 4 bases, the J end lost 1 base, and 12 bases lay between the germline ends. CDR3 size: 15 residues. Per germline, CDR1 MNHEY and CDR2 SVGAGI. CDR3 sequence reads: CASSSQERGTDTQYF. The CDR3 coding sequence is TGTGCCAGCAGTTCCCAGGAGCGGGGCACAGATACGCAGTATTTT.

This clone was picked up many times. The chain links TRBV27 to TRBJ2-1; no reliable D call. V lost 4 bases, J lost 0 bases, and 7 bases lay in between. This CDR3 is built from 14 residues. From germline, CDR1 is MNHEY and CDR2 SMNVEV (reference sequence). CDR3 loop: CASSSFSSYNEQFF. DNA for the CDR3: TGTGCCAGCAGTTCCTTCAGCTCCTACAATGAGCAGTTCTTC.

The chain couples TRBV29-1 to TRBJ1-1, with D uncertain. Germline values: CDR1 SQVTM, CDR2 ANQGSEA. Trimming removed 0 bases at V and 0 bases at J, with 14 bases between. This CDR3 comprises 16 residues. CDR3 amino acids: CSVEDPTTLVNTEAFF. Written as DNA, the CDR3 is TGCAGCGTTGAAGATCCTACTACGTTAGTGAACACTGAAGCTTTCTTT.

The J gene is TRBJ1-2, the V gene TRBV7-8; 9 nucleotides match TRBD1. This CDR3 is built from 13 residues. CDR1 and CDR2 from the germline V gene are SGHVS and FQNEAQ. V dropped 6 bases and J dropped 8; count of bases not matched to a gene: 7. CDR3 DNA sequence: TGTGCCAGCAGGGGACAGGGACCGGAGGGCTACACCTTC. As protein: CASRGQGPEGYTF.

The J gene is TRBJ1-5, the V gene TRBV12-3 or TRBV12-4; no reliable D call. This CDR3 has 11 amino acids. The V gene lost 3 bases and the J gene lost 9 bases, with 6 bases spanning the gap. This chain's CDR3 is CASSFGGPQHF. CDR3 coding DNA: TGTGCCAGCAGTTTCGGCGGGCCCCAGCATTTT.

V is TRBV28 and J is TRBJ2-3; TRBD2 aligns across 7 bases. After removal of 5 bases from V and 0 bases from J, the junction contained 8 bases not matched to a gene. The germline CDR1 and CDR2 sequences are MDHEN and SYDVKM. The CDR3 contains 16 residues. The DNA of the CDR3 is TGTGCCAGCAGTCTTATGAGCGGGGCTAGCACAGATACGCAGTATTTT. This encodes CASSLMSGASTDTQYF.

This clone was recorded a few times. J is TRBJ1-1 and V is TRBV24-1, with D possibly TRBD1 on 5 matching bases. With 1 base removed from V and 11 bases from J, the gap between germline ends came to 10 bases. The V gene's germline CDR1 is KGHDR and CDR2 SFDVKD. The CDR3 runs 12 residues. The CDR3, as DNA: TGTGCCACCAGTGATTTCGTCGGGGGGGCTTTCTTT. Protein product: CATSDFVGGAFF.

This chain uses TRBV7-8 with TRBJ2-3, with D possibly matching TRBD1 (5 bases). Germline assignment: CDR1 SGHVS and CDR2 FQNEAQ. The length of the CDR3 is 13 residues. V lost 3 bases and J lost 6, with 10 bases in between. This CDR3 is CASSFQGADTQYF. CDR3 sequence (DNA): TGTGCCAGCAGCTTCCAGGGCGCGGATACGCAGTATTTT. Together with reference TRBV7-8 and TRBJ2-3, the CDR3 gives the full variable domain: GAGVSQSPRYKVAKRGQDVALRCDPISGHVSLFWYQQALGQGPEFLTYFQNEAQLDKSGLPSDRFFAERPEGSVSTLKIQRTQQEDSAVYLCASSFQGADTQYFGPGTRLTVL.

In nucleotides, the CDR3 is TGTGCCAGTAAGCTATCTAGCGGGGGAGTCACAGATACGCAGTATTTT. Translating gives CASKLSSGGVTDTQYF. The rearrangement uses TRBV2 and TRBJ2-3, with 10 bases aligning to TRBD2. The V and J ends lost 9 bases and 2 bases, in that order; junction bases with no gene match: 11. CDR3 length equals 16 residues. Germline CDR1 reads SNHLY; CDR2 reads FYNNEI.

The V call is TRBV10-3, the J call TRBJ1-5; possibly TRBD1 for D (6 bases). Germline loops: CDR1 ENHRY, CDR2 SYGVKD. Trimming pared 2 bases from V and 6 bases from J, leaving 14 bases between. The CDR3 contains 15 residues. CDR3 nucleotide sequence: TGTGCCATCAGTGAGGGGGACACTGGCGGTCAGCCCCAGCATTTT. Its protein product is CAISEGDTGGQPQHF.

This chain uses TRBV14 with TRBJ1-1; D is undetermined. This CDR3 contains 14 residues. Germline loops: CDR1 SGHDN, CDR2 FVKESK. V lost 11 bases, J lost 1 base, and 17 bases lay in between. The CDR3 here is CASAPQLQNTEAFF. As DNA, the CDR3 is TGTGCCTCTGCCCCACAGCTTCAGAACACTGAAGCTTTCTTT.

The rearrangement joins TRBV5-6 to TRBJ2-1; D might be TRBD1 (6 bases). V was pared by 5 bases and J by 9 bases, with 18 bases between. The CDR3 covers 14 residues. CDR1 and CDR2 from the germline V gene are SGHDT and YYEEEE. The CDR3 DNA follows: TGTGCCAGCAGTCTCACTCTGGGGGCTGGTGAGCAGTTCTTC. This gives the protein CASSLTLGAGEQFF.

With regard to this clone: The sample contains more than one DNA sequence encoding this CDR3. The chain uses TRBV15 and TRBJ2-3; no definite D call. Trimming removed 0 bases at V and 5 bases at J, with 3 bases between. The CDR3 is 12 amino acids. CDR1 and CDR2 from the germline V gene are LNHNV and YYDKDF (reference sequence). This CDR3 reads CATSRDQDTQYF. The CDR3 DNA reads TGTGCCACCAGCAGAGATCAAGATACGCAGTATTTT. The variable domain in full, completed from reference TRBV15 and TRBJ2-3, reads DAMVIQNPRYQVTQFGKPVTLSCSQTLNHNVMYWYQQKSSQAPKLLFHYYDKDFNNEADTPDNFQSRRPNTSFCFLDIRSPGLGDTAMYLCATSRDQDTQYFGPGTRLTVL.

The chain joins TRBV27 to TRBJ1-1; a possible D gene is TRBD1 (5 bases). Germline values: CDR1 MNHEY, CDR2 SMNVEV (reference sequence). This CDR3 is 14 amino acids long. The ends were cut back, 3 bases at V and 6 bases at J, with 14 bases in the middle. CDR3 residues: CASSFRQGMSEAFF. DNA for the CDR3: TGTGCCAGCAGTTTCCGCCAGGGTATGTCTGAAGCTTTCTTT.